This T cell receptor (beta chain) was recorded in a study of memory CD4+ T cells and cytomegalovirus serostatus. The sort gate was single viable CD3+CD4+CD8-CD45RO+ cells for memory CD4+ T cells. Sequenced by immunoSEQ multiplex PCR; TCRdb stores in-frame clones only, minus some. Of around 38,000 clones listed, roughly four fifths are singletons. The germline V gene encodes CDR1 MNHEY and CDR2 SMNVEV (reference sequence). There are 16 residues in the CDR3. V lost 2 bases and J lost 5, with 17 bases in between. The V gene is TRBV27, the J gene TRBJ2-3; TRBD2 is a possible D gene (5 bases). Sequenced sample: memory CD4+ T cells from blood. The receptor's source is an adult in good health and CMV-seronegative. The CDR3 reads CASSLLANPYLDTQYF. As DNA, the CDR3 is TGTGCCAGCAGTTTACTAGCTAATCCCTACCTAGATACGCAGTATTTT.